This record covers a single T cell receptor (beta chain). These data are taken from a study of CD8 T cells in Susac syndrome. RNA was extracted with the RNeasy kit, and a quantity of roughly 0.45 to 1 ug was reverse transcribed using random hexamers. In TCRdb, the immunoSEQ multiplex PCR reads were re-called with MiXCR into one record per CDR3 protein. This sample has around 130,000 distinct CDR3 sequences, with about 90% found just once. V dropped 4 bases and J dropped 4 bases, with 10 bases sitting between them. Germline CDR1 reads GTSNPN; CDR2 reads SVGIG (reference sequence). The CDR3 runs to 12 residues.

The sequence was collected from a human donor with multiple sclerosis. The gene calls are TRBV30 and TRBJ1-1; D remains unclear. Sequencing was carried out using CD8+ T cells from PBMCs. CDR3 DNA sequence: TGTGCCTGGAATGACTTGGGCACTGAAGCTTTCTTT. It is translated as CAWNDLGTEAFF.